The 23 T cell receptor beta chains below all came from one sample that was sequenced in a study of blood T cells in healthy people across ages. Through a sample-barcoded 5' primer and a J-beta primer mix, a second PCR was run for roughly 7 to 12 cycles. TCRdb reprocessed the 5' RACE reads with MiXCR, giving one entry per CDR3 protein. The table lists 1.4 million or so distinct CDR3 sequences, around 40% of them singletons. The sample was blood. These receptors were obtained from a woman aged 18-35 years in good health.

In its sample, this clonotype was seen once. The chain employs TRBV12-3 or TRBV12-4 and TRBJ2-1, with 10 bases lining up with TRBD1. The junction had 3 bases not matched to a gene; V was cut back by 5 bases and J by 8 bases. This CDR3 contains 13 residues. The CDR3 loop reads CASSAGTGDEQFF. CDR3 sequence (DNA): TGTGCCAGCAGTGCGGGGACAGGGGATGAGCAGTTCTTC.

This clonotype was counted only a few times. The chain carries TRBV7-9 and TRBJ2-3; the D gene is possibly TRBD2 (5 bases). CDR1 SEHNR and CDR2 FQNEAQ come from the germline V gene (reference sequence). There are 17 residues in the CDR3. The ends were cut back, 7 bases at V and 4 bases at J, with 24 bases in the middle. This CDR3 is CASTPRGSAVIADTQYF. The CDR3 DNA sequence: TGTGCCAGCACCCCCCGGGGATCAGCGGTAATCGCAGATACGCAGTATTTT.

This clonotype appeared a few times. The V gene is TRBV4-3, the J gene TRBJ1-4; 7 bases map to TRBD1. This CDR3 is 20 amino acids long. Germline V CDR1 and CDR2: LGHNA, YSLEER. The V gene end was trimmed by 0 bases and the J gene end by 4 bases; junction bases not matched to a gene: 17. CDR3 sequence reads: CASSQDHIGWQGELNEKLFF. The CDR3 DNA reads as TGCGCCAGCAGCCAAGATCATATAGGCTGGCAGGGGGAACTTAATGAAAAACTGTTTTTT.

The chain is built from TRBV6-5 and TRBJ2-1, with D uncertain. V dropped 6 bases and J dropped 8 bases, with 17 bases sitting between them. Germline V gene sequence: CDR1 MNHEY, CDR2 SVGAGI. This CDR3 region has 14 residues. CDR3 region: CASSSPSRHDEQFF. The DNA of the CDR3 is TGTGCCAGCAGCTCTCCTAGTAGGCACGATGAGCAGTTCTTC.

V and J are TRBV20-1 and TRBJ2-7; possible D gene TRBD1, 5 bases. Trimming shortened V by 5 bases and J by 5 bases, and 13 bases separated the two germline ends. The V gene's germline CDR1 is DFQATT and CDR2 SNEGSKA (reference sequence). The CDR3 consists of 12 residues. The CDR3 DNA is TGCAGTGCTCCTAGGCAGGGTAACGAGCAGTACTTC. Protein sequence: CSAPRQGNEQYF.

This clonotype was detected only a few times. The V and J genes are TRBV3-1 and TRBJ2-5; weak D call: TRBD2 (5 bases). This CDR3 has 12 residues. V shed 3 bases and J shed 5 bases, with 7 bases lying between them. Looked up from germline, CDR1 is LGHDT and CDR2 is YNNKEL (reference sequence). The CDR3 DNA reads TGTGCCAGCAGCCATAGCGATGAGACCCAGTACTTC. It specifies CASSHSDETQYF.

The chain combines TRBV20-1 with TRBJ1-2; 7 bases line up with TRBD1. Germline CDR1 DFQATT, CDR2 SNEGSKA (reference sequence). V lost 2 bases to trimming and J lost 4 bases; unmatched junction nucleotides: 10. The CDR3 runs 15 residues. CDR3 in DNA: TGCAGTGCTAGACCGCGACAGGGCGAGGGCTATGGCTACACCTTC. It codes for CSARPRQGEGYGYTF.

This clonotype was observed a few times. This sequence joins TRBV5-1 and TRBJ1-5, with D tentatively TRBD1 (5 bases). In germline, CDR1 is SGHRS, CDR2 YFSETQ. V was cut by 6 bases and J by 0 bases, with 22 bases left in between. The length of the CDR3 is 18 residues. The CDR3 region is CASTPTGGAPYSNQPQHF. In DNA, the CDR3 is TGCGCCAGCACCCCGACGGGGGGAGCGCCATATAGCAATCAGCCCCAGCATTTT.

Of note for this clonotype: The junction does not match germline at one end; this may be a read error. This chain joins TRBV6-5 and TRBJ2-7; D is perhaps TRBD2 (6 bases). CDR1 MNHEY and CDR2 SVGAGI come from the germline V gene. The length of the CDR3 is 12 residues. The chain's CDR3 is CASRYPGGTQYF. DNA for the CDR3: TGTGCCAGCAGGTACCCTGGGGGGACCCAGTATTTC.

The chain links TRBV27 to TRBJ2-5, with 9 positions matching TRBD1. V was pared by 2 bases and J by 2 bases, with 6 bases of the junction left unmatched. The CDR3 sequence is 16 residues long. Per germline, CDR1 MNHEY and CDR2 SMNVEV (reference sequence). The CDR3 sequence is CASSLSGQGRQETQYF. The CDR3 nucleotides are TGTGCCAGCAGTTTAAGTGGACAGGGGAGGCAAGAGACCCAGTACTTC.

This clonotype was recorded a few times. The chain couples TRBV7-2 to TRBJ2-3; the match to TRBD2 covers 11 bases. With V trimmed by 6 bases and J by 2 bases, 7 bases remained unmatched. The CDR3 is made up of 16 amino acids. Germline CDR1 SGHTA, CDR2 FQGNSA. In DNA, the CDR3 is TGTGCCAGCAGATCGGGACTAGCGGCCAACACAGATACGCAGTATTTT. Translated: CASRSGLAANTDTQYF.

The table lists this clonotype with a few counts. V usage is TRBV9 and J usage is TRBJ1-4; D is unclear. V lost 4 bases and J 0 bases, leaving 10 bases between the germline ends. This CDR3 contains 15 residues. Germline values: CDR1 SGDLS, CDR2 YYNGEE. CDR3 sequence reads: CASSKEGATNEKLFF. The CDR3, as DNA: TGTGCCAGCAGCAAAGAGGGCGCAACTAATGAAAAACTGTTTTTT.

This clonotype has only a few counts. This CDR3 is CASGFGVSNTEAFF. CDR3 DNA sequence: TGTGCTAGTGGTTTTGGGGTCAGCAACACTGAAGCTTTCTTT. The chain employs TRBV12-5 and TRBJ1-1; the D is unclear. The CDR3 length is 14 residues. Trimming removed 3 bases at V and 2 bases at J, with 10 bases between. Per the germline V gene, CDR1 is LGHNT and CDR2 is FRNRAP.

V and J are TRBV7-2 and TRBJ2-7; 8 bases fit TRBD1. Germline lookup yields CDR1 SGHTA and CDR2 FQGNSA. CDR3 length: 15 residues. The V gene end was trimmed by 8 bases and the J gene end by 4 bases; junction bases not matched to a gene: 13. The CDR3 sequence is CASSIRGQAEYEQYF. CDR3 nucleotide sequence: TGTGCCAGCTCCATAAGGGGACAGGCCGAATACGAGCAGTACTTC.

The chain links TRBV4-2 to TRBJ2-3; tentative D call: TRBD2 (5 bases). From germline, CDR1 is LGHNA and CDR2 YNFKEQ. The CDR3 loop spans 13 amino acids. With 3 bases removed from V and 9 bases from J, the gap between germline ends came to 13 bases. The DNA of the CDR3 is TGTGCCAGCAGCCAGGACTCGTCCGGGACGCAGTATTTT. This translates into CASSQDSSGTQYF.

The chain couples TRBV7-2 to TRBJ2-3; 8 bases align to TRBD2. In germline, CDR1 is SGHTA, CDR2 FQGNSA. The CDR3 has 15 residues. J gave up 4 bases and V 4 bases, and 7 bases lay outside the gene matches. The CDR3 DNA reads TGTGCCAGCAGCTCAACCGGGGGGGTATCAGATACGCAGTATTTT. It yields the protein CASSSTGGVSDTQYF. Looking up the rest from reference TRBV7-2 and TRBJ2-3 gives the full variable domain: GAGVSQSPSNKVTEKGKDVELRCDPISGHTALYWYRQSLGQGLEFLIYFQGNSAPDKSGLPSDRFSAERTGGSVSTLTIQRTQQEDSAVYLCASSSTGGVSDTQYFGPGTRLTVL.

V and J are TRBV20-1 and TRBJ2-1; TRBD1 aligns across 12 bases. V dropped 5 bases and J dropped 12; count of bases not matched to a gene: 14. Germline values: CDR1 DFQATT, CDR2 SNEGSKA (reference sequence). The CDR3 length is 15 residues. The CDR3 DNA is TGCAGTGCTCTAGTTTGGGGACAGGGGGCCGGTGGGCAGTTCTTC. This sequence encodes CSALVWGQGAGGQFF.

The V and J genes are TRBV20-1 and TRBJ2-5, with 14 bases aligning to TRBD2. Germline V lookup: CDR1 DFQATT, CDR2 SNEGSKA (reference sequence). This CDR3 is 15 amino acids long. V lost 0 bases, J lost 13 bases, and 10 bases stayed unmatched. The CDR3 loop is CSAREGGLAGGKGYF. CDR3 DNA: TGCAGTGCTAGAGAAGGTGGACTAGCGGGAGGCAAGGGGTACTTC.

This clonotype came up a few times. The V and J genes are TRBV29-1 and TRBJ2-7; D gene ambiguous. The germline V gene has CDR1 SQVTM and CDR2 ANQGSEA. The CDR3 is 11 amino acids. The germline V and J ends were trimmed by 7 bases and 6 bases, with 13 bases remaining between them. The DNA for the CDR3 is TGCAGCGCCCACCTCAATTCCGAGCAGTACTTC. Residues: CSAHLNSEQYF.

This chain uses TRBV2 with TRBJ1-1, with 7 bases that match TRBD1. In germline, CDR1 is SNHLY, CDR2 FYNNEI. With 8 bases clipped from V and 10 bases from J, the junction kept 13 bases outside the gene matches. The CDR3 covers 13 residues. CDR3 in amino acids: CASLEGALSLAFF. The CDR3 nucleotides read TGTGCCAGCCTAGAGGGGGCTCTTTCCCTAGCTTTCTTT.

The chain employs TRBV4-3 and TRBJ2-4, with a possible D match to TRBD2 (6 bases). The CDR3 is 15 residues long. V dropped 0 bases and J dropped 6 bases, with 12 bases sitting between them. Germline values: CDR1 LGHNA, CDR2 YSLEER. CDR3 protein: CASSQEGGRVNIQYF. CDR3 sequence (DNA): TGCGCCAGCAGCCAAGAGGGGGGAAGGGTAAACATTCAGTACTTC.

This chain uses TRBV20-1 with TRBJ2-1; weak D call: TRBD1 (6 bases). The germline V gene has CDR1 DFQATT and CDR2 SNEGSKA (reference sequence). Trimming left V 3 bases short and J 7 bases short, with 10 bases between. CDR3 length equals 12 residues. CDR3 amino acids: CSASSDRNEQFF. In nucleotides, the CDR3 is TGCAGTGCTAGCTCGGACAGAAATGAGCAGTTCTTC.

The CDR3 reads CSGPQYNEQFF. In DNA form, the CDR3 reads TGCAGCGGGCCACAATACAATGAGCAGTTCTTC. The chain employs TRBV29-1 and TRBJ2-1, with D hard to call. The CDR3 loop spans 11 amino acids. V was pared by 7 bases and J by 4 bases, with 8 bases between. Germline V lookup: CDR1 SQVTM, CDR2 ANQGSEA.